This is a list of T cell receptor beta chains from one sample in a study of blood T cell repertoires in COVID-19. Sequencing used immunoSEQ multiplex PCR; TCRdb keeps in-frame clones, though not all of them. Found here are around 450,000 clones, approximately 86% of them singletons; the top ten hold 0.65% to 0.9%. The sample taken for sequencing was PBMCs or T cells enriched from blood (not recorded which). The source of these receptors is a woman aged 18-29 years who had recovered from COVID-19. CDR3s leave out the opening cysteine and the closing phenylalanine or tryptophan. D genes are given only for firm matches.

CDR3 length | V gene | D gene | CDR3 protein
13 | TRBV19 | TRBD2 | ASSPSGASTDTQY
14 | TRBV28 | . | ASTPLGSLMNTEAF
15 | TRBV5-1 | . | ASSLRRGPRVSYEQY
13 | TRBV27 | TRBD2 | ASSSAWGGTGELF
11 | TRBV19 | TRBD1 | ASRETGDRGYT
14 | TRBV7-9 | TRBD1 | ASSPTGGRAKNIQY
13 | TRBV4-2 | TRBD1 | ASSPGQGFNQPQH
13 | TRBV9 | TRBD2 | ASSASGGSYNEQF
12 | TRBV7-9 | TRBD1 | ASSQLTGGAGYT
12 | TRBV18 | . | ASSPTQVGQPQH
11 | TRBV7-3 | . | ASSSSGGTEAF
12 | TRBV5-1 | . | ASSSTASGNTIY
12 | TRBV2 | . | ASSEGTASKDYT
12 | TRBV6-5 | . | ASSQQRASTEAF
10 | TRBV4-1 | . | ASSHLGGEAF
12 | TRBV6-2/TRBV6-3 | . | ASSYVGGTYEQY
12 | TRBV4-1 | . | ASSQVGGLYEQY
15 | TRBV5-1 | TRBD2 | ASSLTLYSGGAETQY
11 | TRBV28 | . | ASTTGSGNTIY
12 | TRBV28 | . | ASSLRPAAYEQY
11 | TRBV5-1 | . | ASSWGGETEAF
11 | TRBV6-5 | TRBD2 | ASSYGLAGVPY
15 | TRBV27 | TRBD1 | ASSLSSSYRDSNEQF
10 | TRBV7-2 | . | ASTGTNYGYT
9 | TRBV28 | . | ASGGTQPQH
13 | TRBV18 | . | ASSSQGGEVTEAF
13 | TRBV3-1/TRBV3-2 | TRBD2 | ASRAGLGFSDTQY
14 | TRBV15 | TRBD2 | ATSTRTRGLYNEQF
11 | TRBV24-1 | . | ATSESGQETQY
11 | TRBV2 | TRBD1 | ASKPGGFTEAF
13 | TRBV3-1/TRBV3-2 | . | ASSPSPQRGNEQF
11 | TRBV6-2/TRBV6-3 | . | ASSYGPGDREY
14 | TRBV25-1 | . | ASSGLKGGAGEKLF
13 | TRBV11-3 | TRBD2 | ASSSGGTRTGELF
11 | TRBV2 | . | ASGRGFNQPQH
12 | TRBV13 | . | ASSFRGRAHEQY
13 | TRBV19 | TRBD1 | ASSKGQGAVGEQY
15 | TRBV23-1 | TRBD2 | AGPSGGHPSSYNEQF
13 | TRBV6-4 | . | ASSDGSSYNSPLH
14 | TRBV10-3 | . | AISETATASGETQY
14 | TRBV7-3 | . | ASSPGTLPQKEKLF
12 | TRBV6-5 | TRBD1 | ASTRQGLGYGYT
12 | TRBV4-1 | TRBD1 | ASSQEGGQLGYT
15 | TRBV6-2/TRBV6-3 | . | ASSPTLGESGNQPQH
14 | TRBV28 | TRBD2 | ASTPVNDGPGGEQY
12 | TRBV2 | TRBD1 | ASSWGQIQETQY
13 | TRBV7-3 | . | ASSLMESAGNTIY